This TCR beta chain derives from a study of blood T cell repertoires in COVID-19. Background on the study: Samples came from the United States, Italy and Spain, spanning acute and convalescent COVID-19.

This table comes from immunoSEQ multiplex PCR, and its TCRdb copy is limited to in-frame clones, with some not included. The sample shows about 200,000 clones, approximately 80% of them seen only once. This clone appeared many times. The CDR3 loop spans 19 amino acids. The germline gives CDR1 SGDLS, CDR2 YYNGEE. The V and J ends lost 4 bases and 5 bases, in that order; junction bases with no gene match: 19. This sequence was found in a woman between 35 and 50 years old with acute COVID-19. The rearrangement links TRBV9 to TRBJ2-2; 8 bases fit TRBD2. The sample comprised PBMCs or T cells enriched from blood (not recorded which). The CDR3 DNA follows: TGTGCCAGCAGCCCGGGGACTAGTTTTTCGCCCCACGGTACCGGGGAGCTGTTTTTT. It specifies CASSPGTSFSPHGTGELFF.